This record looks at one T cell receptor beta chain sequence and its context. RNA totalling about 0.45 to 1 ug underwent reverse transcription with random hexamers. TCRdb reanalysed the immunoSEQ multiplex PCR reads using MiXCR and keeps one entry per CDR3 protein. This table has 150,000 to 200,000 distinct CDR3 sequences, more than 90% appearing once. The sample belongs to a study of CD8 T cells in Susac syndrome. V was clipped by 8 bases and J by 5 bases; unmatched bases: 10. CDR3 length: 15 residues. Sequencing input: CD4+ T cells from PBMCs. The chain links TRBV12-3 or TRBV12-4 to TRBJ2-2, with TRBD1 matching over 8 bases. This receptor was taken from a human donor in good health. The CDR3: CASVRQGAVTGELFF. Here the CDR3 DNA reads TGTGCCAGCGTCAGGCAGGGGGCGGTGACCGGGGAGCTGTTTTTT.